Included here is one T cell receptor beta chain sequence, with context. Its antigen is undetermined. The authors reverse transcribed all of the isolated RNA, so sequencing captured expressed TCRB transcripts. The repertoire was sequenced with immunoSEQ multiplex PCR; TCRdb's copy has only in-frame clones and lacks some. Of about 350,000 clones in the sample, roughly a fifth were seen once. J gave up 4 bases and V 6 bases, and 2 bases lay outside the gene matches. The CDR3 contains 12 residues. Germline V CDR1 and CDR2: MNHEY, SMNVEV (reference sequence). Sorting based on CD45RO/CCR7/CD25/CD127/CD95/CD27 separated CD4+ naive, central memory, regulatory and stem cell-like memory cells. The data were taken from a study of beta chain features in type 1 diabetes. Study background: Age, gender and cell yields were similar between patients and healthy donors. Examination of sorted cells across all samples involved over 85,000,000 cells. Study results and limitations: Researchers report that Type 1 diabetes patients had moderately but significantly shorter TCRB CDR3s across all four CD4+ subsets.

Sequenced sample: naive CD4+ T cells from blood. The chain employs TRBV27 and TRBJ2-5, with 7 bases identical to TRBD1. This TCR derives from a young woman in good health. DNA of the CDR3: TGTGCCAGCAGCAGACAGGGAGAGACCCAGTACTTC. Amino acid sequence: CASSRQGETQYF.